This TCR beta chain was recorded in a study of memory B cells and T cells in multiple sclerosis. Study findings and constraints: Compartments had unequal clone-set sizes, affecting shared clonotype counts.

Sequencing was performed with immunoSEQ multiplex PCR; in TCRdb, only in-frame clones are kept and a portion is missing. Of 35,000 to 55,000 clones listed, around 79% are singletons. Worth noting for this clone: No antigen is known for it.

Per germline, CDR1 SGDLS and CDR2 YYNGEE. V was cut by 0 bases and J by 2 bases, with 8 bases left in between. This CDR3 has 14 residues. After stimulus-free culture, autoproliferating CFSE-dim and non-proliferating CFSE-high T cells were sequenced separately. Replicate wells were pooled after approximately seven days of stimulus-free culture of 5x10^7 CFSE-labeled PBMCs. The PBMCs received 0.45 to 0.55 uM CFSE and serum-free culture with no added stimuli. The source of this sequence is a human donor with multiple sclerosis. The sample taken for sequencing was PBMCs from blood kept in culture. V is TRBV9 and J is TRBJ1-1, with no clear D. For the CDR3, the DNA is TGTGCCAGCAGCGTAGTAGTGGGAAACACTGAAGCTTTCTTT. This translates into CASSVVVGNTEAFF. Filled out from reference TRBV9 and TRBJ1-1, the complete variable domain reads DSGVTQTPKHLITATGQRVTLRCSPRSGDLSVYWYQQSLDQGLQFLIQYYNGEERAKGNILERFSAQQFPDLHSELNLSSLELGDSALYFCASSVVVGNTEAFFGQGTRLTVV.